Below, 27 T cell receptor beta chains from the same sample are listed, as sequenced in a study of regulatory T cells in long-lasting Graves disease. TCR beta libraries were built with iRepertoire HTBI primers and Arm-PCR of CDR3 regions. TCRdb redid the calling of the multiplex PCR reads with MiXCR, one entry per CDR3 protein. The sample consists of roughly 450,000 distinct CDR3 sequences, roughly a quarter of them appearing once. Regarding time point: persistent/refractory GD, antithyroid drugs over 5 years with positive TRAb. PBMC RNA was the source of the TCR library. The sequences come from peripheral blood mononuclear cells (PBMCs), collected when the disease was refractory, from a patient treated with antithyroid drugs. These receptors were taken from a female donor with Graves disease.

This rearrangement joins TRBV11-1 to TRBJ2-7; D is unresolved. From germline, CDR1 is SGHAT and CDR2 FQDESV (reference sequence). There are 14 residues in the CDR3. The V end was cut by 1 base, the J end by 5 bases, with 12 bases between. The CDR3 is CASSLGSSTDEQYF. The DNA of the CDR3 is TGTGCCAGCAGCTTAGGGTCGTCGACCGACGAGCAGTACTTC.

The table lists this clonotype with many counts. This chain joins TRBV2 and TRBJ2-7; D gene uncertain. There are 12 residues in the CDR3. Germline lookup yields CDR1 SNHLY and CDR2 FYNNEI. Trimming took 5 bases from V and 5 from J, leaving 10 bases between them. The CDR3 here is CASSLEPHEQYF. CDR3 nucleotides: TGTGCCAGCAGTTTAGAACCTCACGAGCAGTACTTC. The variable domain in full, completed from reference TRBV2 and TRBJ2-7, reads EPEVTQTPSHQVTQMGQEVILRCVPISNHLYFYWYRQILGQKVEFLVSFYNNEISEKSEIFDDQFSVERPDGSNFTLKIRSTKLEDSAMYFCASSLEPHEQYFGPGTRLTVT.

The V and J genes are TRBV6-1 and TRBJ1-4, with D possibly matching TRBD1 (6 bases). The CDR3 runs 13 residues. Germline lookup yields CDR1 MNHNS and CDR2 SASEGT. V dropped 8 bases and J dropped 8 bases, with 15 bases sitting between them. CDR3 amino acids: CASGRTAAEKLFF. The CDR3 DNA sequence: TGTGCCAGCGGTCGGACAGCCGCCGAAAAACTGTTTTTT.

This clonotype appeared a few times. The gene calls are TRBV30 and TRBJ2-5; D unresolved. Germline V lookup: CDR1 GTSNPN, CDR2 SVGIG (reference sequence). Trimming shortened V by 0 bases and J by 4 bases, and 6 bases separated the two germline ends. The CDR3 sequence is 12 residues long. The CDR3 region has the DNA TGTGCCTGGAGTGTGGGCCGAGAGACCCAGTACTTC. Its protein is CAWSVGRETQYF.

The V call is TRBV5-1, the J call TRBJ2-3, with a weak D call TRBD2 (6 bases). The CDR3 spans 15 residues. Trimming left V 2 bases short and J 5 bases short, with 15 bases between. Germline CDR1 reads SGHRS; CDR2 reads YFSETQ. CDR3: CASSLPGVFGDTQYF. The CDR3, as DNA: TGCGCCAGCAGCTTACCGGGAGTTTTCGGAGATACGCAGTATTTT. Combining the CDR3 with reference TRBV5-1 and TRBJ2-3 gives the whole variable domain KAGVTQTPRYLIKTRGQQVTLSCSPISGHRSVSWYQQTPGQGLQFLFEYFSETQRNKGNFPGRFSGRQFSNSRSEMNVSTLELGDSALYLCASSLPGVFGDTQYFGPGTRLTVL.

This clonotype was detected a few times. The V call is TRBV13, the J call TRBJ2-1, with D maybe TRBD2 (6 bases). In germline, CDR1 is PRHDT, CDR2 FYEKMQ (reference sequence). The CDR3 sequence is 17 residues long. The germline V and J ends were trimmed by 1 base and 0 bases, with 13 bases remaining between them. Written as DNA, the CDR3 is TGTGCCAGCAGCTTAGCATCTGGGGGGAGCTCCTACAATGAGCAGTTCTTC. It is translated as CASSLASGGSSYNEQFF. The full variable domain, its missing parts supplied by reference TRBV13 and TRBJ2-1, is AAGVIQSPRHLIKEKRETATLKCYPIPRHDTVYWYQQGPGQDPQFLISFYEKMQSDKGSIPDRFSAQQFSDYHSELNMSSLELGDSALYFCASSLASGGSSYNEQFFGPGTRLTVL.

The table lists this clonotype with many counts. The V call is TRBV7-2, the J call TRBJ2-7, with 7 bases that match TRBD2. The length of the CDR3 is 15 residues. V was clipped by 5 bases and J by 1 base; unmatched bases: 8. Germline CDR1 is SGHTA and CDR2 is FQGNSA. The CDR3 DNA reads TGTGCCAGCAGCCACACTAGCGAGTTTTCCTACGAGCAGTACTTC. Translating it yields CASSHTSEFSYEQYF.

CDR3 sequence: CASSPTGARNEQYF. The CDR3 bases are TGTGCCAGCTCACCAACGGGAGCGCGGAACGAGCAGTACTTC. The V call is TRBV18, the J call TRBJ2-7, with D maybe TRBD2 (6 bases). This CDR3 comprises 14 residues. Germline CDR1 and CDR2: KGHSH and LQKENI. Trimming pared 2 bases from V and 5 bases from J, leaving 13 bases between.

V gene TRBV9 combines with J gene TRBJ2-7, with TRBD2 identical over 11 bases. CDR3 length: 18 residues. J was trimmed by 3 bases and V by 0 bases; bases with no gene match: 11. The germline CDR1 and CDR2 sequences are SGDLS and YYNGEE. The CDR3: CASSVATTSGRLIYEQYF. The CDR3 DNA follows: TGTGCCAGCAGCGTAGCTACAACTAGCGGGAGATTAATCTACGAGCAGTACTTC. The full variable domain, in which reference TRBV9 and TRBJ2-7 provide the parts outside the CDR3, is DSGVTQTPKHLITATGQRVTLRCSPRSGDLSVYWYQQSLDQGLQFLIQYYNGEERAKGNILERFSAQQFPDLHSELNLSSLELGDSALYFCASSVATTSGRLIYEQYFGPGTRLTVT.

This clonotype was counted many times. CDR3 region: CAISADLGSPLHF. The CDR3, as DNA: TGTGCCATCAGTGCGGATTTGGGTTCACCCCTCCACTTT. The chain has TRBV10-3 and TRBJ1-6; D gene uncertain. The V and J ends lost 4 bases and 9 bases respectively, with 10 bases between them. CDR3 length: 13 residues. CDR1 and CDR2 (germline): ENHRY, SYGVKD.

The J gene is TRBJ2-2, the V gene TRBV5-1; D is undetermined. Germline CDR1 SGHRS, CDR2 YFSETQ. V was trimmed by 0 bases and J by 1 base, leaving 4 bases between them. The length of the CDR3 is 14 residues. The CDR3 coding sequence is TGCGCCAGCAGCTTGGAACAGAACACCGGGGAGCTGTTTTTT. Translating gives CASSLEQNTGELFF.

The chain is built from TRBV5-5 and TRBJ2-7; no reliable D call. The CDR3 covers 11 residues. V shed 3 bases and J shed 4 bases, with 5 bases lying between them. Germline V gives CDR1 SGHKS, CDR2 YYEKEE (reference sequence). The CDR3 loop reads CASSYEYEQYF. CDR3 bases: TGTGCCAGCAGCTATGAATACGAGCAGTACTTC.

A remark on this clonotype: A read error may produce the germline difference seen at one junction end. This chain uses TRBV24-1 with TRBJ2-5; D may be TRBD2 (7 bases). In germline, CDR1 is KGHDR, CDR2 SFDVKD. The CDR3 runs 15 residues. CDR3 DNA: TGTGCCACCAGCGAGGGGGGAGGGCCCCAGGAGACCCGGTACTTC. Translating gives CATSEGGGPQETRYF.

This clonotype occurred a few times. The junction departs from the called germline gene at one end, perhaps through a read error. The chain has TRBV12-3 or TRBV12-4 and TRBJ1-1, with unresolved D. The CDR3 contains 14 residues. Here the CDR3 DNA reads TGTGCCAGCAGCTTAGGGAAAGTGAACACTGAAGCTTTCTTT. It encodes CASSLGKVNTEAFF.

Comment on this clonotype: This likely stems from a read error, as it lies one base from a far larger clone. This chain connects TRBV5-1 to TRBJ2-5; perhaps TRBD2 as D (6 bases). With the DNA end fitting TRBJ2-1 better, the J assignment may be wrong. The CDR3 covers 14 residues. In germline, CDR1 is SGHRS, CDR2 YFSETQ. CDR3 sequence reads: CASSSTGLRNEQFF. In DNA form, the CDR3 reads TGCGCCAGCAGCTCGACGGGACTCCGCAATGAGCAGTTCTTC.

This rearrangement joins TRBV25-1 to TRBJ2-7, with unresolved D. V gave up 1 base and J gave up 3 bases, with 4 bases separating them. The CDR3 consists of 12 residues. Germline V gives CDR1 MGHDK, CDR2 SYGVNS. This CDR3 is CASSESGYEQYF. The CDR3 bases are TGTGCCAGCAGTGAATCAGGCTACGAGCAGTACTTC.

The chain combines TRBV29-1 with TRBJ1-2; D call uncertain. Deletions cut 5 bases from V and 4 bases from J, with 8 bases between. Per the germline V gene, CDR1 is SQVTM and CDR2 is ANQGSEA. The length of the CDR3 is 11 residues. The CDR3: CSVPGIYGYTF. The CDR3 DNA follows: TGCAGCGTTCCCGGGATCTATGGCTACACCTTC.

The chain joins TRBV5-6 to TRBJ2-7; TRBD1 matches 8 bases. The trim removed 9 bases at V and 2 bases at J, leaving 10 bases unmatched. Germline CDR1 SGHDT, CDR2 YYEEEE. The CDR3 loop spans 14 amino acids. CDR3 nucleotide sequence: TGTGCCACCTTCTTGTGGGGACAGGCCTACGAGCAGTACTTC. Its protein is CATFLWGQAYEQYF. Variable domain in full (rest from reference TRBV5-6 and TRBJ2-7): DAGVTQSPTHLIKTRGQQVTLRCSPKSGHDTVSWYQQALGQGPQFIFQYYEEEERQRGNFPDRFSGHQFPNYSSELNVNALLLGDSALYLCATFLWGQAYEQYFGPGTRLTVT.

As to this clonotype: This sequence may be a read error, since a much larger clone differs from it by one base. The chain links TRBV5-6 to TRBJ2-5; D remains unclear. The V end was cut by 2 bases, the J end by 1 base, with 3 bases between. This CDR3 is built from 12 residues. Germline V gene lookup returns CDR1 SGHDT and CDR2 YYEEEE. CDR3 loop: CASSFFQETQYF. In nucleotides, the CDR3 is TGTGCCAGCAGCTTTTTCCAAGAGACCCAGTACTTC.

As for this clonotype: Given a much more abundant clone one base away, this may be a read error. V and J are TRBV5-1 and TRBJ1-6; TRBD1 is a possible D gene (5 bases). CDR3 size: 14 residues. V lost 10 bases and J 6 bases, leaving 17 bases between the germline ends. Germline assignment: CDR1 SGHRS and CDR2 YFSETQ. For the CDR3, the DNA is TGCGCCGGCACCCCAGACAGTCGTAATTCACCCCTCCACTTT. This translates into CAGTPDSRNSPLHF.

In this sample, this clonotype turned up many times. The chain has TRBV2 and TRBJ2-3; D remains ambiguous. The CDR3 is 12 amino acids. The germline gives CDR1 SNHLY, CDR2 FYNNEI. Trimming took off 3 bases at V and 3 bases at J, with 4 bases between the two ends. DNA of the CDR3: TGTGCCAGCAGTGAGAGGACAGATACGCAGTATTTT. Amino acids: CASSERTDTQYF.

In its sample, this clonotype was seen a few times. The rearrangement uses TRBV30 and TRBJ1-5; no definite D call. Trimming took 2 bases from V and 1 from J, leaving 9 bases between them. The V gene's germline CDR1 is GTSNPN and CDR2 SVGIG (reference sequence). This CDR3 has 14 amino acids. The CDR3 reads CAWSPDGSNQPQHF. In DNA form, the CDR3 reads TGTGCCTGGAGTCCCGATGGGAGCAATCAGCCCCAGCATTTT. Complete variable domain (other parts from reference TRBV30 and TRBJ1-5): SQTIHQWPATLVQPVGSPLSLECTVEGTSNPNLYWYRQAAGRGLQLLFYSVGIGQISSEVPQNLSASRPQDRQFILSSKKLLLSDSGFYLCAWSPDGSNQPQHFGDGTRLSIL.

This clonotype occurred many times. CDR3 nucleotides: TGTGCCAGCAGTTTACCCCGGGGACAGGGACCCACAGATACGCAGTATTTT. Translation: CASSLPRGQGPTDTQYF. The chain combines TRBV12-3 or TRBV12-4 with TRBJ2-3; TRBD1 agrees at 9 bases. CDR3 length: 17 amino acids. The junction had 8 bases not matched to a gene; V was cut back by 2 bases and J by 2 bases.

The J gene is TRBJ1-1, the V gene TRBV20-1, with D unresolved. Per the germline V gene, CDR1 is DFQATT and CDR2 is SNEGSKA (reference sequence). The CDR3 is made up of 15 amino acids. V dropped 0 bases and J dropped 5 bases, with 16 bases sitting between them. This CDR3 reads CSAREILGRSTEAFF. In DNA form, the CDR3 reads TGCAGTGCTAGAGAGATTTTGGGGAGGAGTACTGAAGCTTTCTTT.

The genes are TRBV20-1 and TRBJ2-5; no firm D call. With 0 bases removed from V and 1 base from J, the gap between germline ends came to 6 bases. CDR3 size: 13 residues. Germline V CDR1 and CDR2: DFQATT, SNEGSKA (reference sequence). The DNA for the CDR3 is TGCAGTGCTAGAGATTCAGCCCAAGAGACCCAGTACTTC. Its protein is CSARDSAQETQYF.

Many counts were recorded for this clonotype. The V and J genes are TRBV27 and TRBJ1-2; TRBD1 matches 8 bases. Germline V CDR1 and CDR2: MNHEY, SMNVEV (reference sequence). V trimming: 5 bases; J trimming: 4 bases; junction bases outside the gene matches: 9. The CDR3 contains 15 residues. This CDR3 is CASSPPGQEFYGYTF. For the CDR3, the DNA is TGTGCCAGCAGTCCCCCGGGACAGGAATTCTATGGCTACACCTTC.

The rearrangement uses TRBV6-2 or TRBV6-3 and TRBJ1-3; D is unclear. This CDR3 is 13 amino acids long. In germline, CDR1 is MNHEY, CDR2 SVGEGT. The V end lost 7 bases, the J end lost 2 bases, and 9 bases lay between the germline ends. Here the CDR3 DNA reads TGTGCCAGCAAGAGGAGTGCTGGAAACACCATATATTTT. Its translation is CASKRSAGNTIYF.